This T cell receptor beta chain was captured by sequencing in a study of T cells in localized non-small cell lung cancer. Study results and limitations: When the top 100 tumor clones were examined, a median around 58 of them also appeared in the adjacent lung, which was paired and uninvolved.

Measured with immunoSEQ multiplex PCR; TCRdb has only the in-frame clones, and not every one. This sample has some 29,000 clones, with around 90% found just once. The CDR3 has 14 residues. Germline V gene sequence: CDR1 SGHTS, CDR2 YDEGEE. Trimming removed 3 bases at V and 5 bases at J, with 13 bases between. Details on this clone: Its target is not known.

This receptor was identified in a male donor older than 55 with stage I lung adenocarcinoma. Sequenced material: peripheral blood, taken before any cancer treatment. The chain is built from TRBV5-8 and TRBJ2-3; D tentatively reads TRBD1 or TRBD2 (5 bases each). For the CDR3, the DNA is TGTGCCAGCAGCTGGGCGGGTACAGGAGATACGCAGTATTTT. Translating it yields CASSWAGTGDTQYF.